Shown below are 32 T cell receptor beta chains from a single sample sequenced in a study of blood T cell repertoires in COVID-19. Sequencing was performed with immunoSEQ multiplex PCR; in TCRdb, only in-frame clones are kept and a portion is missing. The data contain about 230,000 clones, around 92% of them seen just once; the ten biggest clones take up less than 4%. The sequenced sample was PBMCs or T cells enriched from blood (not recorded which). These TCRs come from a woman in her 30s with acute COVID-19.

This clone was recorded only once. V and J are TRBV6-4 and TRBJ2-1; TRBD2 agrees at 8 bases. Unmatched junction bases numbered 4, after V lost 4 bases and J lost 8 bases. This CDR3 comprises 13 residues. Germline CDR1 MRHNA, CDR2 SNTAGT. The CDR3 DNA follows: TGTGCCAGCAGTGTGGAGACTAGCGATGAGCAGTTCTTC. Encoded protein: CASSVETSDEQFF.

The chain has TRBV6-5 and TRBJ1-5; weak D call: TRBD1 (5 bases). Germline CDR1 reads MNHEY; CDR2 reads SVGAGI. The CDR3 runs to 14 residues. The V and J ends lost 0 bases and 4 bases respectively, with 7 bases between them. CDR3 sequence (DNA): TGTGCCAGCAGTTACTCGGGGCCTAATCAGCCCCAGCATTTT. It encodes CASSYSGPNQPQHF.

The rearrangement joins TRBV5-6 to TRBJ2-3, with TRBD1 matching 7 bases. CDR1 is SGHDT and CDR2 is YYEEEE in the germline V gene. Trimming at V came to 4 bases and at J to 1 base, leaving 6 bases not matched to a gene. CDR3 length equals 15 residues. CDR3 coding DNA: TGTGCCAGCAGCCTCCCTGGACAGGGCACAGATACGCAGTATTTT. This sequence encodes CASSLPGQGTDTQYF.

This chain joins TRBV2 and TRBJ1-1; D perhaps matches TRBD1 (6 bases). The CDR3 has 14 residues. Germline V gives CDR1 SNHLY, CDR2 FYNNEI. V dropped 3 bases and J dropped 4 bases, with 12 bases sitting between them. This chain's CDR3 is CASSDRGEFTEAFF. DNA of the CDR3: TGTGCCAGCAGTGACAGGGGAGAATTCACTGAAGCTTTCTTT.

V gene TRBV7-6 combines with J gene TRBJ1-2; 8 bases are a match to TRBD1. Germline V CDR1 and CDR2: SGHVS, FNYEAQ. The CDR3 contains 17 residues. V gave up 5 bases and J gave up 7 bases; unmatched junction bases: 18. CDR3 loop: CASSADLWGQGASGYTF. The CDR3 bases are TGTGCCAGCAGCGCCGACCTTTGGGGGCAGGGGGCTAGTGGCTACACCTTC.

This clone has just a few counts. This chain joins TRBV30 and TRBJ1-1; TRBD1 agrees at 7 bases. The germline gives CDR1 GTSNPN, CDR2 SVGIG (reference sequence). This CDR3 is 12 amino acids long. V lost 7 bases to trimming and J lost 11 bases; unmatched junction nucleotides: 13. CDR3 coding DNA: TGTGCCTCGAATCGACAGGGTCGAAGCGCTTTCTTT. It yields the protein CASNRQGRSAFF.

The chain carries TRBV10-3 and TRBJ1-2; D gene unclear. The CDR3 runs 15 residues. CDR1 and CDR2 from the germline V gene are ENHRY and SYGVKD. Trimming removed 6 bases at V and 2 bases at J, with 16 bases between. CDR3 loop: CAISTSRGENYGYTF. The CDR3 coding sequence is TGTGCCATCAGCACCAGTCGTGGAGAGAACTATGGCTACACCTTC.

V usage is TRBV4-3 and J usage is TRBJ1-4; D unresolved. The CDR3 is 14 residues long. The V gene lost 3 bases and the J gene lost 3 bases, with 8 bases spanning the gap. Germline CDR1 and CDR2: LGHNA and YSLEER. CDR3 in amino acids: CASSHSGANEKLFF. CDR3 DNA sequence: TGCGCCAGCAGCCATTCGGGTGCTAATGAAAAACTGTTTTTT.

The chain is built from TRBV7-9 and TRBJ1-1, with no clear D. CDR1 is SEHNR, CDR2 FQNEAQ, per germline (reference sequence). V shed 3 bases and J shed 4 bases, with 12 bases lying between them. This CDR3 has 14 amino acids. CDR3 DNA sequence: TGTGCCAGCAGCTTTCAAGGAGGAAGCACTGAAGCTTTCTTT. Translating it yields CASSFQGGSTEAFF.

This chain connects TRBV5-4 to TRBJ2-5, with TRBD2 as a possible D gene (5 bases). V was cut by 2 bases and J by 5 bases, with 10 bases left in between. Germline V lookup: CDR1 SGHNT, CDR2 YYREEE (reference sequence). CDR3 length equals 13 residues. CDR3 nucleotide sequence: TGTGCCAGCAGCTTTGAGGGCTGGGAGACCCAGTACTTC. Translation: CASSFEGWETQYF.

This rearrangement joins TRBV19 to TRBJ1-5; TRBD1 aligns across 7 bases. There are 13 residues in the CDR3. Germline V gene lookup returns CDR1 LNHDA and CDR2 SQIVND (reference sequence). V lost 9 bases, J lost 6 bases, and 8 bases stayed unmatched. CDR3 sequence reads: CASEPTGVQPQHF. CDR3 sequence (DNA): TGTGCCAGCGAACCTACAGGGGTTCAGCCCCAGCATTTT.

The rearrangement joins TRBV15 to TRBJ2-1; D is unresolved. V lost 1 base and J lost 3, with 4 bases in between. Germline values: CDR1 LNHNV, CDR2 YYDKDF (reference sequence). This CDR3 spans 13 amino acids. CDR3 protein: CATSRVSYNEQFF. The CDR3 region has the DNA TGTGCCACCAGCAGAGTCAGCTACAATGAGCAGTTCTTC.

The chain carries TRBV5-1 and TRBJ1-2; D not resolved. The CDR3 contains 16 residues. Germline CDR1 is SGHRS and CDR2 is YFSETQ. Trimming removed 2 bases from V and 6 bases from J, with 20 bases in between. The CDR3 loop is CASSFNPVGGPDGYTF. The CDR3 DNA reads TGCGCCAGCAGCTTCAATCCCGTCGGAGGACCGGATGGCTACACCTTC. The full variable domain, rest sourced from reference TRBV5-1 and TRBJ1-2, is KAGVTQTPRYLIKTRGQQVTLSCSPISGHRSVSWYQQTPGQGLQFLFEYFSETQRNKGNFPGRFSGRQFSNSRSEMNVSTLELGDSALYLCASSFNPVGGPDGYTFGSGTRLTVV.

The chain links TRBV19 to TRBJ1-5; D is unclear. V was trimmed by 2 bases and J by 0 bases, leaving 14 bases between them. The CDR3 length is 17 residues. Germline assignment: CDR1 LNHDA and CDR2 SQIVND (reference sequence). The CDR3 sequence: CASSISGGQYSNQPQHF. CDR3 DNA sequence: TGTGCCAGTAGTATAAGTGGCGGGCAATATAGCAATCAGCCCCAGCATTTT.

The CDR3 DNA reads TGTGCCAGCAGCCCCGGAGCAGTCGTCTACAATGAGCAGTTCTTC. Protein: CASSPGAVVYNEQFF. The J gene is TRBJ2-1, the V gene TRBV9; D is ambiguous. Germline V gene lookup returns CDR1 SGDLS and CDR2 YYNGEE. This CDR3 has 15 amino acids. Trimming left V 4 bases short and J 3 bases short, with 14 bases between. Full variable domain (remainder filled in from reference TRBV9 and TRBJ2-1): DSGVTQTPKHLITATGQRVTLRCSPRSGDLSVYWYQQSLDQGLQFLIQYYNGEERAKGNILERFSAQQFPDLHSELNLSSLELGDSALYFCASSPGAVVYNEQFFGPGTRLTVL.

The CDR3 DNA reads TGTGCCAGCAGCTTGGACGTTTCGCGGGACAGGGGCTACACCTTC. This codes for CASSLDVSRDRGYTF. The chain couples TRBV5-5 to TRBJ1-2; TRBD1 matches 8 bases. The CDR3 is 15 amino acids. Germline assignment: CDR1 SGHKS and CDR2 YYEKEE (reference sequence). Unmatched junction bases numbered 9, after V lost 0 bases and J lost 8 bases.

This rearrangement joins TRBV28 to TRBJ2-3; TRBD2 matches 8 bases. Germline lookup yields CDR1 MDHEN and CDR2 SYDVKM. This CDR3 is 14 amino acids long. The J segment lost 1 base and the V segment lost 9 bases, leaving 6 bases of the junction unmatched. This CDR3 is CASMSGGRTDTQYF. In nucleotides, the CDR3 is TGTGCCAGTATGAGCGGGGGCCGCACAGATACGCAGTATTTT. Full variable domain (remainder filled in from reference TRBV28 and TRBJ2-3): DVKVTQSSRYLVKRTGEKVFLECVQDMDHENMFWYRQDPGLGLRLIYFSYDVKMKEKGDIPEGYSVSREKKERFSLILESASTNQTSMYLCASMSGGRTDTQYFGPGTRLTVL.

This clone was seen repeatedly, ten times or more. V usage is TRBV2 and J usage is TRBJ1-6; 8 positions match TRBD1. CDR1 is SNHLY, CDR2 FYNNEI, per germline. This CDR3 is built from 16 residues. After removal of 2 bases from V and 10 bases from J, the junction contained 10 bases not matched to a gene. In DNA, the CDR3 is TGTGCCAGCAGTGAATTGTGGACAGGGAGGTTGTCACCCCTCCACTTT. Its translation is CASSELWTGRLSPLHF. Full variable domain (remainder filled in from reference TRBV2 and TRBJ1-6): EPEVTQTPSHQVTQMGQEVILRCVPISNHLYFYWYRQILGQKVEFLVSFYNNEISEKSEIFDDQFSVERPDGSNFTLKIRSTKLEDSAMYFCASSELWTGRLSPLHFGNGTRLTVT.

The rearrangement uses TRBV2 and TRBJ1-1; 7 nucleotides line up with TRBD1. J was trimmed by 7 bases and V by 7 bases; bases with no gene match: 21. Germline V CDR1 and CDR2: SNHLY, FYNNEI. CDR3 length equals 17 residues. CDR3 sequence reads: CASTAMGQSLLGYEAFF. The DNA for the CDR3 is TGTGCCAGCACAGCGATGGGACAGTCCCTCCTGGGCTATGAAGCTTTCTTT.

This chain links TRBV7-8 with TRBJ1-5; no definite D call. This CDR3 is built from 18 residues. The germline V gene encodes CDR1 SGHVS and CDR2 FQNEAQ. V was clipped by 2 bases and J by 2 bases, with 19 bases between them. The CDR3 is CASSLRGRADLGNQPQHF. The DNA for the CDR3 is TGTGCCAGCAGCTTAAGAGGGAGGGCGGATCTCGGCAATCAGCCCCAGCATTTT.

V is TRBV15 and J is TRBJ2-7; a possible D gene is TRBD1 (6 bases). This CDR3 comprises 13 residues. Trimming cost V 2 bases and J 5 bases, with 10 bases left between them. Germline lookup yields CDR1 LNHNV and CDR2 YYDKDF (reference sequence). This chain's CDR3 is CATSRTGQDEQYF. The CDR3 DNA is TGTGCCACCAGCAGAACAGGGCAGGACGAGCAGTACTTC. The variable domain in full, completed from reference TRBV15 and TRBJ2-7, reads DAMVIQNPRYQVTQFGKPVTLSCSQTLNHNVMYWYQQKSSQAPKLLFHYYDKDFNNEADTPDNFQSRRPNTSFCFLDIRSPGLGDTAMYLCATSRTGQDEQYFGPGTRLTVT.

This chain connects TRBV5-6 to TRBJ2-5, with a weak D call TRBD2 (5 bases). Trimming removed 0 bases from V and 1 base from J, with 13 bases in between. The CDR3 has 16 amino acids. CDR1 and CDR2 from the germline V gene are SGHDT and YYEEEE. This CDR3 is CASSLGLARVQETQYF. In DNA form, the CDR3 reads TGTGCCAGCAGCTTGGGATTAGCGCGCGTCCAAGAGACCCAGTACTTC.

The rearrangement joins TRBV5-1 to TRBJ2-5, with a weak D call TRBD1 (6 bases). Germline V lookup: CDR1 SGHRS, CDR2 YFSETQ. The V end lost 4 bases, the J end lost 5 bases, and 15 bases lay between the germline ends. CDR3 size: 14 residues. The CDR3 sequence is CASSPRTAPETQYF. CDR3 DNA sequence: TGCGCCAGCAGCCCGCGGACAGCTCCGGAGACCCAGTACTTC.

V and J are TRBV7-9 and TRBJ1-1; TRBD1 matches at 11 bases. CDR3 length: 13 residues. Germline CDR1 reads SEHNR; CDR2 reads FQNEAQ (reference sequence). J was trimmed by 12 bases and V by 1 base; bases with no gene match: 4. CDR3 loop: CASSLGTGGLTFF. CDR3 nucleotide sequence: TGTGCCAGCAGCTTAGGGACAGGGGGCTTGACTTTCTTT. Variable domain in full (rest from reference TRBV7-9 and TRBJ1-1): DTGVSQNPRHKITKRGQNVTFRCDPISEHNRLYWYRQTLGQGPEFLTYFQNEAQLEKSRLLSDRFSAERPKGSFSTLEIQRTEQGDSAMYLCASSLGTGGLTFFGQGTRLTVV.

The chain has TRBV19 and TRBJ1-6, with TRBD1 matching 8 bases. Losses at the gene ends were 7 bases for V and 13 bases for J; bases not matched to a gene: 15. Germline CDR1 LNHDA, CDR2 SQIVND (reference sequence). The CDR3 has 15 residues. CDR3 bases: TGTGCCAGTACCCGCTCGGCACAGGGGGAGAGGCCCCTCCACTTT. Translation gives CASTRSAQGERPLHF. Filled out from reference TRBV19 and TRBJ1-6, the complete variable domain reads DGGITQSPKYLFRKEGQNVTLSCEQNLNHDAMYWYRQDPGQGLRLIYYSQIVNDFQKGDIAEGYSVSREKKESFPLTVTSAQKNPTAFYLCASTRSAQGERPLHFGNGTRLTVT.

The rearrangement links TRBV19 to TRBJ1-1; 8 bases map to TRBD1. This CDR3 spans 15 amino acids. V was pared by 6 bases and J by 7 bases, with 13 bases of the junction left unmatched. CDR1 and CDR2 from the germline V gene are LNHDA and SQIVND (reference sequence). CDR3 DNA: TGTGCCAGTAGCTCGCTCGGACAGGGCGGGGGTGAAGCTTTCTTT. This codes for CASSSLGQGGGEAFF.

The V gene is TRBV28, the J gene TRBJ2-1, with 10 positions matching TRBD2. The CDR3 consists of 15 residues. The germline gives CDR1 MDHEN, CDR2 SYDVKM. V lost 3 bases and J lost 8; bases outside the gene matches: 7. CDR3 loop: CASSFLGLAQDEQFF. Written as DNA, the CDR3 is TGTGCCAGCAGTTTTCTGGGACTAGCGCAGGATGAGCAGTTCTTC.

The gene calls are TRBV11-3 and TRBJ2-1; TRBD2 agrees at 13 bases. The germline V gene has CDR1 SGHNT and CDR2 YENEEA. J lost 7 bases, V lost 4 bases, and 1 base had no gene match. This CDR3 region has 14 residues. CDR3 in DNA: TGTGCCAGCAGCTCGGGACTAGCGGGGAATGAGCAGTTCTTC. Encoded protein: CASSSGLAGNEQFF.

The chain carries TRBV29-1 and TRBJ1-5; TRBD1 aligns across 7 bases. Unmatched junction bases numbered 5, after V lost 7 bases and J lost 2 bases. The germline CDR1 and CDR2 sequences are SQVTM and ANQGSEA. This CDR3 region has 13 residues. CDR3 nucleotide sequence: TGCAGCGCAAAAGACAGGGGCAATCAGCCCCAGCATTTT. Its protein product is CSAKDRGNQPQHF.

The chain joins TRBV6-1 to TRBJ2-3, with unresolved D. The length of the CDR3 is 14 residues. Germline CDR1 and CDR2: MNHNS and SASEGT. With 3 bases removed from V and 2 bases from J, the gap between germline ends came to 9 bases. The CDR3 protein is CASSEWADTDTQYF. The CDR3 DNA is TGTGCCAGCAGTGAGTGGGCAGACACAGATACGCAGTATTTT.

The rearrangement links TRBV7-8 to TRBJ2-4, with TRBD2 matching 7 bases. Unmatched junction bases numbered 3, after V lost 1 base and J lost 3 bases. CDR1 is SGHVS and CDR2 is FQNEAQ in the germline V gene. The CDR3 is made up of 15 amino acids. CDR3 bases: TGTGCCAGCAGCTTAGAGGGCGGGAGCAAAAACATTCAGTACTTC. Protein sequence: CASSLEGGSKNIQYF. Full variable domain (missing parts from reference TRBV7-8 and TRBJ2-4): GAGVSQSPRYKVAKRGQDVALRCDPISGHVSLFWYQQALGQGPEFLTYFQNEAQLDKSGLPSDRFFAERPEGSVSTLKIQRTQQEDSAVYLCASSLEGGSKNIQYFGAGTRLSVL.

The CDR3, as DNA: TGTGCCAGCAGAGTACAGGGGCTCACTGCCGAGCAGTACTTC. Protein sequence: CASRVQGLTAEQYF. This chain uses TRBV2 with TRBJ2-7; 7 nucleotides agree with TRBD1. Germline V gives CDR1 SNHLY, CDR2 FYNNEI. CDR3 length: 14 residues. V trimming: 6 bases; J trimming: 6 bases; junction bases outside the gene matches: 11.